This TCR beta chain comes out of a study of metastatic and nonmetastatic thyroid tumors. Study in general: Repertoires from blood and tumor or nodule tissue of malignant and benign thyroid patients were compared.

The authors' processing: To classify distant metastasis in papillary thyroid cancer, a model was built from CDR3 differences across clinicopathological groups. TCRdb redid the clone calls on the PCR reads using MiXCR. For this entry, the V and J calls and clone size follow TCRdb and not the study's own pipeline. This sample carries almost 25,000 clones, over 10% of them seen once, and the ten largest clones take approximately 14%. The CDR3 is 12 amino acids. V lost 4 bases and J lost 3, with 8 bases in between. The germline V gene encodes CDR1 SGHDT and CDR2 YYEEEE. Ten or more counts support this clone. The antigen is unknown. No patient had received any treatment before thyroid surgery. General study points: Relative to benign nodules, malignant thyroid tumors were reportedly characterized by significantly elevated TCR beta diversity in blood and tumor.

V is TRBV5-6 and J is TRBJ2-7, with a possible D match to TRBD1 (6 bases). The receptor was derived from a female donor with papillary thyroid cancer or a benign thyroid nodule (not recorded which). Some clones in this sample may be carry-over from other donors' samples. Sequencing was carried out using blood. The CDR3 here is CASSADSYEQYF. CDR3 sequence (DNA): TGTGCCAGCAGCGCGGACAGCTACGAGCAGTACTTC.